This T cell receptor (beta chain) appears in the sequencing data of a study of PD-L1 blockade in urothelial cancer. Looking at the study overall: Patients had received 0 to 3 prior chemotherapy regimens. Blood underwent analysis 3 weeks (second dose) and 6 weeks after treatment began.

CDR1 and CDR2 from the germline V gene are MDHEN and SYDVKM. The V and J ends lost 6 bases and 1 base respectively, with 13 bases between them. This CDR3 comprises 14 residues. The study enrolled patients with locally advanced or metastatic urothelial carcinoma. Synthetic templates analogous to TCR were spiked into all PCRs individually. Method: immunoSEQ multiplex PCR; TCRdb's copy keeps in-frame clones and lacks some. Of 50,000 or so clones listed, more than 65% are singletons. The sequence was obtained from a man aged 65 to 85 with urothelial cancer. V and J are TRBV28 and TRBJ2-7, with D hard to call. This specimen was PBMCs, taken around atezolizumab (anti-PD-L1) treatment. The CDR3 DNA is TGTGCCAGCAGACGACGGCTACTATCCTACGAGCAGTACTTC. Encoded protein: CASRRRLLSYEQYF.